The 15 T cell receptor beta chains below come from one sample, sequenced in a study of TIL therapy for anti-PD-1-resistant metastatic lung cancer (dated by TCRdb to the early 2020s). In light of the paper, this sample's time point label describes: pre-treatment sample, taken before nivolumab and TIL therapy. Excised metastases, mostly pleural nodules or supraclavicular lymph nodes, were used as baseline tumor samples and were taken from the same resection from which TIL were grown. TCR beta CDR3 regions were amplified from genomic DNA by bias-controlled multiplex PCR with the immunoSEQ v3 hsTCRB kit. TCRdb took over this immuneACCESS table, retaining in-frame rearrangements with V and J assigned. Such tables are incomplete; in checked studies, under half of the missing clones stem from an unresolved V gene, and the remainder is unexplained. The sample table shows some 1,000 clones, and 75% are seen once. Clones ranked in the top ten supply approximately 8.3% of the sample.

The sequences come from tumor tissue, collected at baseline. The receptors were sampled from a person aged 25 to 79 with non-small cell lung cancer.

This chain joins TRBV6-1 and TRBJ1-6; D uncertain. CDR1 and CDR2 (germline): MNHNS, SASEGT. The CDR3 contains 15 residues. The V end lost 5 bases, the J end lost 8 bases, and 16 bases lay between the germline ends. The CDR3 loop is CASSRGWNLYSPLHF. CDR3 nucleotides: TGTGCCAGCAGTAGAGGCTGGAATTTGTATTCACCCCTCCACTTT.

This clone was found once. V gene TRBV5-8 combines with J gene TRBJ2-5; 10 bases align to TRBD2. Germline V gene data show CDR1 as SGHTS and CDR2 as YDEGEE. CDR3 length: 16 residues. Trimming took 4 bases from V and 4 from J; bases not matched to a gene: 10. CDR3: CASSQDPAGGGETQYF. The DNA of the CDR3 is TGTGCCAGCAGCCAAGATCCAGCGGGAGGGGGAGAGACCCAGTACTTC.

The rearrangement uses TRBV28 and TRBJ2-7; D gene unclear. V was cut by 7 bases and J by 1 base, with 8 bases left in between. CDR1 and CDR2 from the germline V gene are MDHEN and SYDVKM. The CDR3 is 12 amino acids. The CDR3 DNA follows: TGTGCCAGCATAGGGCGATCCTACGAGCAGTACTTC. This sequence encodes CASIGRSYEQYF.

This chain's CDR3 is CASSLGTSGNTGELFF. In nucleotides, the CDR3 is TGCGCCAGCAGCTTAGGGACTAGCGGGAACACCGGGGAGCTGTTTTTT. The chain uses TRBV5-1 and TRBJ2-2, with TRBD2 matching 11 bases. Germline CDR1 SGHRS, CDR2 YFSETQ. This CDR3 has 16 residues. Trimming removed 2 bases from V and 1 base from J; junction bases left unmatched: 1.

This chain links TRBV6-4 with TRBJ1-5; 7 bases map to TRBD1. V lost 7 bases to trimming and J lost 3 bases; unmatched junction nucleotides: 15. The CDR3 extends over 17 amino acids. CDR1 is MRHNA and CDR2 is SNTAGT in the germline V gene. CDR3 DNA sequence: TGTGCCAGCACCCTGGCGGCGGACAGGTGGAACAATCAGCCCCAGCATTTT. This encodes CASTLAADRWNNQPQHF.

The chain combines TRBV6-5 with TRBJ1-1; D ambiguous. Germline V gene sequence: CDR1 MNHEY, CDR2 SVGAGI. The CDR3 has 12 amino acids. The V end was cut by 7 bases, the J end by 8 bases, with 14 bases between. DNA of the CDR3: TGTGCCAGCACCCACCAGTCCGGGGAAGCTTTCTTT. It codes for CASTHQSGEAFF.

The chain combines TRBV7-2 with TRBJ2-5, with 7 bases lining up with TRBD2. Germline V gives CDR1 SGHTA, CDR2 FQGNSA. The J segment lost 1 base and the V segment lost 4 bases, leaving 3 bases of the junction unmatched. CDR3 size: 14 residues. Here the CDR3 reads CASSSGGFQETQYF. CDR3 sequence (DNA): TGTGCCAGCAGCTCCGGGGGGTTCCAAGAGACCCAGTACTTC. The full variable domain, completed using reference TRBV7-2 and TRBJ2-5, is GAGVSQSPSNKVTEKGKDVELRCDPISGHTALYWYRQSLGQGLEFLIYFQGNSAPDKSGLPSDRFSAERTGGSVSTLTIQRTQQEDSAVYLCASSSGGFQETQYFGPGTRLLVL.

This chain's CDR3 is CATSRDVADTYNEQFF. Here the CDR3 DNA reads TGTGCCACCAGCAGAGATGTAGCGGATACCTACAATGAGCAGTTCTTC. The V gene is TRBV15, the J gene TRBJ2-1, with D tentatively TRBD2 (6 bases). This CDR3 spans 16 amino acids. Germline CDR1 and CDR2: LNHNV and YYDKDF (reference sequence). V was pared by 0 bases and J by 2 bases, with 11 bases between.

The CDR3 nucleotides read TGTGCCAGCAGCGTAGAAGGGGCTCGCGAGCAGTACTTC. Its protein product is CASSVEGAREQYF. The gene calls are TRBV9 and TRBJ2-7, with D possibly being TRBD1 (5 bases). The CDR3 is 13 residues long. Germline loops: CDR1 SGDLS, CDR2 YYNGEE. Trimming removed 0 bases from V and 6 bases from J, with 10 bases in between.

The chain is built from TRBV21-1 and TRBJ1-5. TRBV21-1 represents a pseudogene. This CDR3 is built from 16 residues. CDR3 DNA: TGTGCCAGCACCCAAAGGAGGGGATCCCCAGGGTTAGCCCAGCATTTT. Protein sequence: CASTQRRGSPGLAQHF.

The chain employs TRBV27 and TRBJ2-3, with D perhaps matching TRBD2 (6 bases). Per germline, CDR1 MNHEY and CDR2 SMNVEV (reference sequence). The CDR3 spans 15 residues. Trimming cost V 2 bases and J 4 bases, with 13 bases left between them. In DNA, the CDR3 is TGTGCCAGCAGTTTAGGGCGGGAAGGGGCAGATACGCAGTATTTT. Translated, it gives CASSLGREGADTQYF.

This clone was counted a single time. V gene TRBV7-2 combines with J gene TRBJ2-3; TRBD1 is a possible D gene (6 bases). CDR1 is SGHTA, CDR2 FQGNSA, per germline. Trimming took off 5 bases at V and 1 base at J, with 13 bases between the two ends. CDR3 length equals 15 residues. The DNA of the CDR3 is TGTGCCAGCAGCCAGGGGAAGGTGGGCACAGATACGCAGTATTTT. It yields the protein CASSQGKVGTDTQYF.

The V call is TRBV29-1, the J call TRBJ1-1; unclear D gene. The CDR3 is made up of 15 amino acids. Germline V gene sequence: CDR1 SQVTM, CDR2 ANQGSEA. Trimming shortened V by 3 bases and J by 1 base, and 15 bases separated the two germline ends. The CDR3 coding sequence is TGCAGCGTTGAGCGAGGAGGCGGAAGGAACACTGAAGCTTTCTTT. Translating it yields CSVERGGGRNTEAFF.

The rearrangement links TRBV6-5 to TRBJ1-1; D call uncertain. V lost 11 bases to trimming and J lost 0 bases, with 16 bases between them. CDR1 and CDR2 from the germline V gene are MNHEY and SVGAGI. The CDR3 sequence is 14 residues long. The CDR3 DNA is TGTGCCTTAAAGGGCGGTACCATGAACACTGAAGCTTTCTTT. Protein: CALKGGTMNTEAFF.

V usage is TRBV7-2 and J usage is TRBJ1-4; 8 bases agree with TRBD1. Trimming at V came to 3 bases and at J to 3 bases, leaving 3 bases not matched to a gene. Looked up from germline, CDR1 is SGHTA and CDR2 is FQGNSA. CDR3 length: 15 residues. The chain's CDR3 is CASSFGQGANEKLFF. DNA of the CDR3: TGTGCCAGCAGCTTTGGACAGGGCGCTAATGAAAAACTGTTTTTT.